One sample yielded the 30 T cell receptor beta chains listed below, sequenced in a study of cytomegalovirus exposure and HLA in healthy donors. Use of 60 Vbeta and 13 Jbeta primers characterized the PCR. Sequenced by immunoSEQ multiplex PCR; TCRdb stores in-frame clones only, minus some. The specimen's table records roughly 100,000 clones. Specimen: PBMCs. The receptors derive from a man aged 35-49 years in good health and CMV-seronegative.

This chain uses TRBV5-6 with TRBJ2-2; 10 bases fit TRBD1. The CDR3 consists of 15 residues. Germline V lookup: CDR1 SGHDT, CDR2 YYEEEE. J lost 8 bases, V lost 4 bases, and 8 bases had no gene match. This CDR3 reads CASSGDRGRAGELFF. The CDR3 DNA follows: TGTGCCAGCAGCGGCGACAGGGGGCGCGCTGGGGAGCTGTTTTTT.

The CDR3 reads CASSWAFVGLNSYEQYF. CDR3 sequence (DNA): TGTGCCAGCAGCTGGGCCTTCGTGGGACTAAACTCCTACGAGCAGTACTTC. The rearrangement links TRBV13 to TRBJ2-7; 7 nucleotides match TRBD2. This CDR3 is built from 17 residues. Looked up from germline, CDR1 is PRHDT and CDR2 is FYEKMQ (reference sequence). Trimming at V came to 4 bases and at J to 0 bases, leaving 12 bases not matched to a gene.

The chain employs TRBV4-1 and TRBJ2-1, with D perhaps matching TRBD1 (7 bases). The germline V gene has CDR1 MGHRA and CDR2 YSYEKL. Trimming removed 3 bases at V and 6 bases at J, with 15 bases between. This CDR3 comprises 15 residues. CDR3 bases: TGCGCCAGCAGCCAGGGAGACAGGGACTCCAATGAGCAGTTCTTC. It translates to CASSQGDRDSNEQFF.

The CDR3 DNA sequence: TGTGCCAGCAGTGAACATAGGGGGCAAAGCTATGGCTACACCTTC. The encoded protein is CASSEHRGQSYGYTF. The chain employs TRBV6-1 and TRBJ1-2, with 7 bases matching TRBD1. This CDR3 has 15 residues. With V trimmed by 2 bases and J by 4 bases, 7 bases remained unmatched. CDR1 MNHNS and CDR2 SASEGT come from the germline V gene.

This rearrangement joins TRBV27 to TRBJ1-1; no definite D call. V lost 2 bases and J lost 4, with 11 bases in between. Per the germline V gene, CDR1 is MNHEY and CDR2 is SMNVEV (reference sequence). The CDR3 consists of 14 residues. Here the CDR3 reads CASSLRSGITEAFF. Written as DNA, the CDR3 is TGTGCCAGCAGTTTAAGATCAGGAATCACTGAAGCTTTCTTT.

The J gene is TRBJ2-7, the V gene TRBV4-2; D is possibly TRBD1 (6 bases). This CDR3 is 14 amino acids long. Per germline, CDR1 LGHNA and CDR2 YNFKEQ. The ends were cut back, 3 bases at V and 6 bases at J, with 15 bases in the middle. CDR3 nucleotides: TGTGCCAGCAGCCAGAGCACCGGGACACCCGAGCAGTACTTC. Residues: CASSQSTGTPEQYF.

The V gene is TRBV7-9, the J gene TRBJ1-2; D not resolved. Germline CDR1 is SEHNR and CDR2 is FQNEAQ (reference sequence). This CDR3 has 14 amino acids. The germline V and J ends were trimmed by 2 bases and 2 bases, with 9 bases remaining between them. CDR3 amino acids: CASSLSQANYGYTF. CDR3 bases: TGTGCCAGCAGCTTATCGCAAGCCAACTATGGCTACACCTTC.

The chain employs TRBV5-4 and TRBJ1-1; 11 bases map to TRBD1. V trimming: 4 bases; J trimming: 0 bases; junction bases outside the gene matches: 8. This CDR3 comprises 17 residues. Germline lookup yields CDR1 SGHNT and CDR2 YYREEE (reference sequence). Here the CDR3 reads CASSQRTGGTLNTEAFF. The CDR3 nucleotides are TGTGCCAGCAGCCAACGGACAGGGGGCACGCTGAACACTGAAGCTTTCTTT.

The rearrangement links TRBV5-1 to TRBJ2-1; tentative D call: TRBD2 (6 bases). V was trimmed by 0 bases and J by 0 bases, leaving 13 bases between them. This CDR3 spans 17 amino acids. Germline-derived CDR1 and CDR2 are SGHRS and YFSETQ. The CDR3, as DNA: TGCGCCAGCAGCTTGGTGGCGGGGACGAGCTCCTACAATGAGCAGTTCTTC. Translation: CASSLVAGTSSYNEQFF.

Worth noting for this clone: Other nucleotide sequences from this sample produce the same CDR3. The V and J genes are TRBV7-2 and TRBJ1-2, with 7 bases fitting TRBD1. The junction had 10 bases not matched to a gene; V was cut back by 1 base and J by 8 bases. Per germline, CDR1 SGHTA and CDR2 FQGNSA. The CDR3 extends over 15 amino acids. CDR3 sequence (DNA): TGTGCCAGCAGCTTAGGAACAACAGGGGCGTACGGCTACACCTTC. This gives the protein CASSLGTTGAYGYTF.

This chain joins TRBV2 and TRBJ1-6, with a weak D call TRBD1 (5 bases). V lost 6 bases, J lost 5 bases, and 11 bases lay in between. Looked up from germline, CDR1 is SNHLY and CDR2 is FYNNEI. The length of the CDR3 is 14 residues. CDR3 amino acids: CASSQGSNNSPLHF. The CDR3 nucleotides read TGTGCCAGCAGCCAGGGAAGTAATAATTCACCCCTCCACTTT.

The rearrangement links TRBV6-5 to TRBJ2-3; TRBD1 matches 9 bases. This CDR3 is built from 14 residues. The germline CDR1 and CDR2 sequences are MNHEY and SVGAGI. V gave up 8 bases and J gave up 0 bases; unmatched junction bases: 3. The CDR3 protein is CASGTGSSTDTQYF. As DNA, the CDR3 is TGTGCCAGCGGGACAGGGAGTAGCACAGATACGCAGTATTTT.

The chain uses TRBV6-5 and TRBJ1-4; tentative D call: TRBD1 (5 bases). CDR1 and CDR2 from the germline V gene are MNHEY and SVGAGI. CDR3 length: 14 residues. V was shortened by 6 bases and J by 3 bases, with 11 bases between the two germline ends. The DNA of the CDR3 is TGTGCCAGCAGCATCGCAGGGCCTAATGAAAAACTGTTTTTT. The encoded protein is CASSIAGPNEKLFF.

The chain links TRBV15 to TRBJ2-1; a possible D gene is TRBD2 (6 bases). The CDR3 covers 16 residues. CDR1 is LNHNV and CDR2 is YYDKDF in the germline V gene (reference sequence). The V and J ends lost 5 bases and 6 bases respectively, with 20 bases between them. The CDR3 reads CATSRGERVLSNEQFF. The CDR3 DNA follows: TGTGCCACCAGCCGAGGAGAGCGGGTTCTCTCCAATGAGCAGTTCTTC.

The gene calls are TRBV27 and TRBJ1-6; D unresolved. Trimming took off 5 bases at V and 1 base at J, with 9 bases between the two ends. The germline V gene encodes CDR1 MNHEY and CDR2 SMNVEV (reference sequence). CDR3 length equals 15 residues. The CDR3 nucleotides are TGTGCCAGCAGTCCCCCCCGGTCCTATAATTCACCCCTCCACTTT. Amino acids: CASSPPRSYNSPLHF.

This rearrangement joins TRBV29-1 to TRBJ1-1; D perhaps matches TRBD1 (6 bases). The CDR3 covers 11 residues. Trimming shortened V by 4 bases and J by 11 bases, and 14 bases separated the two germline ends. Looked up from germline, CDR1 is SQVTM and CDR2 is ANQGSEA. The CDR3 sequence: CSVGGGSSAFF. The CDR3 bases are TGCAGCGTTGGGGGGGGCTCTTCGGCTTTCTTT.

The rearrangement uses TRBV27 and TRBJ2-7; TRBD1 aligns across 8 bases. The germline V gene encodes CDR1 MNHEY and CDR2 SMNVEV (reference sequence). This CDR3 is built from 15 residues. Trimming removed 6 bases from V and 1 base from J; junction bases left unmatched: 8. This CDR3 reads CASRLQGVHSYEQYF. CDR3 DNA: TGTGCCAGCAGGTTACAGGGGGTACATTCCTACGAGCAGTACTTC.

This chain uses TRBV10-3 with TRBJ2-7; 14 bases are shared with TRBD2. There are 16 residues in the CDR3. V was clipped by 2 bases and J by 3 bases; unmatched bases: 3. Germline CDR1 is ENHRY and CDR2 is SYGVKD. The DNA for the CDR3 is TGTGCCATCAGTGAGCAAGGACTAGCGGGGGGCTACGAGCAGTACTTC. Its translation: CAISEQGLAGGYEQYF.

The chain combines TRBV11-2 with TRBJ2-5; possible D gene TRBD2, 6 bases. CDR3 length: 15 residues. Germline-derived CDR1 and CDR2 are SGHAT and FQNNGV. V shed 5 bases and J shed 4 bases, with 17 bases lying between them. The CDR3 protein is CASSPPGLARETQYF. CDR3 in DNA: TGTGCCAGCAGCCCCCCTGGTCTAGCGAGAGAGACCCAGTACTTC.

V and J are TRBV28 and TRBJ2-1; 11 bases match TRBD2. Germline CDR1 is MDHEN and CDR2 is SYDVKM. Trimming removed 6 bases from V and 7 bases from J; junction bases left unmatched: 2. CDR3 length: 13 residues. This CDR3 reads CASRRTSGNEQFF. The CDR3 coding sequence is TGTGCCAGCAGGCGGACTAGCGGGAATGAGCAGTTCTTC.

CDR3 loop: CASSSNRVSSGNTIYF. The CDR3 DNA reads as TGTGCCAGCAGTTCCAACAGGGTGAGCTCTGGAAACACCATATATTTT. V gene TRBV6-5 combines with J gene TRBJ1-3, with a tentative D call TRBD1 (6 bases). V dropped 4 bases and J dropped 0 bases, with 13 bases sitting between them. Germline-derived CDR1 and CDR2 are MNHEY and SVGAGI. This CDR3 contains 16 residues.

The rearrangement joins TRBV5-6 to TRBJ2-1; 8 bases are shared with TRBD2. The CDR3 runs to 16 residues. V lost 5 bases and J lost 3; bases outside the gene matches: 10. The germline CDR1 and CDR2 sequences are SGHDT and YYEEEE. The CDR3 coding sequence is TGTGCCAGCAGGTTCGCTAGCGGGCCCAACTACAATGAGCAGTTCTTC. Amino acids: CASRFASGPNYNEQFF.

V and J are TRBV29-1 and TRBJ1-1; 7 positions agree with TRBD1. There are 13 residues in the CDR3. Trimming took 7 bases from V and 0 from J; bases not matched to a gene: 5. Germline assignment: CDR1 SQVTM and CDR2 ANQGSEA. The CDR3 loop is CSARGQMNTEAFF. The DNA for the CDR3 is TGCAGCGCCAGGGGACAGATGAACACTGAAGCTTTCTTT.

The chain has TRBV28 and TRBJ1-2; 10 bases fit TRBD1. This CDR3 comprises 16 residues. The germline V gene has CDR1 MDHEN and CDR2 SYDVKM. The ends lost 3 bases at V and 1 base at J; junction bases unmatched: 5. CDR3 protein: CASSLTGGAVNYGYTF. In DNA, the CDR3 is TGTGCCAGCAGTTTGACAGGGGGCGCAGTTAACTATGGCTACACCTTC.

This sequence joins TRBV10-3 and TRBJ2-1; 7 bases are shared with TRBD1. V shed 5 bases and J 7 bases; nucleotides not matched to a gene: 8. Germline V CDR1 and CDR2: ENHRY, SYGVKD. The CDR3 is 14 amino acids. This chain's CDR3 is CAISPGQPNNEQFF. The CDR3, as DNA: TGTGCCATCAGTCCGGGACAGCCTAATAATGAGCAGTTCTTC.

V and J are TRBV30 and TRBJ1-1; tentative D call: TRBD1 (5 bases). Germline CDR1 reads GTSNPN; CDR2 reads SVGIG (reference sequence). CDR3 size: 12 residues. Between the trimmed V and J ends, which lost 1 base and 5 bases, there was a span of 8 bases. The CDR3 bases are TGTGCCTGGAGTGGGGGGGGGACTGAAGCTTTCTTT. Residues: CAWSGGGTEAFF.

The chain couples TRBV7-8 to TRBJ2-1; D ambiguous. Trimming took off 1 base at V and 8 bases at J, with 15 bases between the two ends. Per germline, CDR1 SGHVS and CDR2 FQNEAQ. CDR3 length equals 15 residues. Written as DNA, the CDR3 is TGTGCCAGCAGCTTAGGACAACCTTGGTGGCATGAGCAGTTCTTC. This translates into CASSLGQPWWHEQFF.

Notes on this clone: The junction differs from germline at one of its ends, possibly a read error. Different DNA sequences within this sample yield the same CDR3. The rearrangement uses TRBV2 and TRBJ2-2; 7 bases align to TRBD1. Germline CDR1 and CDR2: SNHLY and FYNNEI. The CDR3 is 13 residues long. The CDR3 sequence: CASSVNRGGELFF. The CDR3 DNA reads as TGTGCCAGTAGTGTGAACAGGGGAGGGGAGCTGTTTTTT.

J is TRBJ1-2 and V is TRBV20-1, with TRBD1 as a possible D gene (6 bases). Trimming shortened V by 6 bases and J by 4 bases, and 9 bases separated the two germline ends. The germline CDR1 and CDR2 sequences are DFQATT and SNEGSKA (reference sequence). CDR3 length: 11 amino acids. For the CDR3, the DNA is TGCAGTGCCCTGGACAGCTATGGCTACACCTTC. Its protein is CSALDSYGYTF.

The DNA for the CDR3 is TGTGCCAGCAGCTTAGCGCTGGCTAGCGGGAGGAATACGCAGTATTTT. This translates into CASSLALASGRNTQYF. The chain joins TRBV7-8 to TRBJ2-3, with TRBD2 matching 11 bases. The germline CDR1 and CDR2 sequences are SGHVS and FQNEAQ. After removal of 0 bases from V and 7 bases from J, the junction contained 6 bases not matched to a gene. This CDR3 contains 16 residues. Supplemented by reference TRBV7-8 and TRBJ2-3, the full variable domain reads GAGVSQSPRYKVAKRGQDVALRCDPISGHVSLFWYQQALGQGPEFLTYFQNEAQLDKSGLPSDRFFAERPEGSVSTLKIQRTQQEDSAVYLCASSLALASGRNTQYFGPGTRLTVL.